A single sample is the source of the 28 T cell receptor beta chains below, sequenced in a study of blood T cell repertoires in COVID-19. Using immunoSEQ multiplex PCR, the repertoire was profiled, and TCRdb retains in-frame clones only, with some absent. Of around 210,000 clones listed, around four fifths are singletons. Material for sequencing was peripheral blood. The receptors were gathered from a man aged 55-75 years with COVID-19, enrolled during active disease.

The gene calls are TRBV7-3 and TRBJ1-3, with D unresolved. V lost 4 bases, J lost 4 bases, and 8 bases lay in between. The CDR3 contains 13 residues. CDR1 is SGHTA and CDR2 is FQGTGA in the germline V gene. The CDR3 here is CASSSEVGNTIYF. The CDR3 coding sequence is TGTGCCAGCAGCTCGGAGGTGGGAAACACCATATATTTT.

This rearrangement joins TRBV3-1 (or the pseudogene TRBV3-2) to TRBJ1-1; the D is unclear. The CDR3 has 11 residues. The germline V gene has CDR1 LGHDT and CDR2 YNNKEL (reference sequence). With 7 bases removed from V and 5 bases from J, the gap between germline ends came to 8 bases. The CDR3 is CASTVGTEAFF. CDR3 in DNA: TGTGCCAGCACCGTCGGTACTGAAGCTTTCTTT.

This clone was picked up a small number of times. The rearrangement uses TRBV7-2 and TRBJ1-4; 8 bases are shared with TRBD1. Germline V gives CDR1 SGHTA, CDR2 FQGNSA. Losses at the gene ends were 5 bases for V and 8 bases for J; bases not matched to a gene: 7. The CDR3 has 14 amino acids. CDR3 in DNA: TGTGCCAGCAGCAATGACAGGGGTAGGGAAAAACTGTTTTTT. This gives the protein CASSNDRGREKLFF.

V gene TRBV5-1 combines with J gene TRBJ1-2; D might be TRBD1 (6 bases). Trimming pared 2 bases from V and 8 bases from J, leaving 16 bases between. The germline V gene encodes CDR1 SGHRS and CDR2 YFSETQ. The CDR3 is 14 amino acids. The CDR3 region has the DNA TGCGCCAGCAGCTTACAGGGAAGTAGTGGGGGCTACACCTTC. Its protein product is CASSLQGSSGGYTF.

The chain links TRBV28 to TRBJ1-2; D possibly corresponds to TRBD1 (5 bases). Trimming left V 3 bases short and J 3 bases short, with 8 bases between. There are 13 residues in the CDR3. The germline V gene encodes CDR1 MDHEN and CDR2 SYDVKM. CDR3 coding DNA: TGTGCCAGCAGTTTGGGGCCGCACTATGGCTACACCTTC. Amino acid sequence: CASSLGPHYGYTF.

This chain connects TRBV19 to TRBJ2-2; the match to TRBD1 covers 7 bases. The CDR3 is 14 amino acids. CDR1 is LNHDA and CDR2 is SQIVND in the germline V gene (reference sequence). The ends lost 4 bases at V and 7 bases at J; junction bases unmatched: 6. CDR3 bases: TGTGCCAGTAGTACAGGGGGAGTTGGCGGGGAGCTGTTTTTT. It specifies CASSTGGVGGELFF.

CDR3 nucleotides: TGTGCTAGTGGTTTGGTACTTGTATCCACAGCAAATCAGCCCCAGCATTTT. Its translation: CASGLVLVSTANQPQHF. The chain employs TRBV12-5 and TRBJ1-5, with D uncertain. The V gene lost 0 bases and the J gene lost 4 bases, with 16 bases spanning the gap. CDR3 size: 17 residues. CDR1 is LGHNT, CDR2 FRNRAP, per germline.

Written as DNA, the CDR3 is TGCGCCAGCAGCCTCCGACAGGGGGCGAACACTGAAGCTTTCTTT. As protein: CASSLRQGANTEAFF. The chain joins TRBV5-1 to TRBJ1-1; the match to TRBD1 covers 10 bases. Losses at the gene ends were 4 bases for V and 1 base for J; bases not matched to a gene: 4. Germline V gives CDR1 SGHRS, CDR2 YFSETQ. CDR3 length: 15 amino acids.

The table lists this clone with a count of one. The chain combines TRBV29-1 with TRBJ1-2, with 8 bases aligning to TRBD1. Germline CDR1 is SQVTM and CDR2 is ANQGSEA. V trimming: 5 bases; J trimming: 4 bases; junction bases outside the gene matches: 9. The CDR3 runs 14 residues. The CDR3 region has the DNA TGCAGCGTTTCCCCGGGACAGGTCACCTATGGCTACACCTTC. Translating it yields CSVSPGQVTYGYTF.

DNA of the CDR3: TGTGCCAGCAGCCCCAGGGGGGCGGCTGCAACTAATGAAAAACTGTTTTTT. Translation gives CASSPRGAAATNEKLFF. The chain recombines TRBV7-9 with TRBJ1-4, with TRBD1 matching 7 bases. CDR1 and CDR2 from the germline V gene are SEHNR and FQNEAQ (reference sequence). The CDR3 runs to 17 residues. V was pared by 5 bases and J by 0 bases, with 9 bases of the junction left unmatched.

The gene calls are TRBV6-5 and TRBJ1-5, with D uncertain. CDR1 MNHEY and CDR2 SVGAGI come from the germline V gene. The V gene lost 6 bases and the J gene lost 4 bases, with 16 bases spanning the gap. This CDR3 contains 15 residues. DNA for the CDR3: TGTGCCAGCAGGGGTCTCCAAACGGGGAATCAGCCCCAGCATTTT. Translation: CASRGLQTGNQPQHF.

This sequence joins TRBV7-9 and TRBJ2-7; 10 bases fit TRBD1. CDR1 is SEHNR, CDR2 FQNEAQ, per germline (reference sequence). Trimming removed 5 bases from V and 2 bases from J; junction bases left unmatched: 6. The CDR3 length is 15 residues. Here the CDR3 DNA reads TGTGCCAGCAGCCCCGGGGACAGGGGTCCCTACGAGCAGTACTTC. Amino acids: CASSPGDRGPYEQYF.

The chain is built from TRBV7-2 and TRBJ2-7; 7 nucleotides line up with TRBD1. CDR3 length: 12 residues. The trim removed 7 bases at V and 9 bases at J, leaving 9 bases unmatched. The germline V gene encodes CDR1 SGHTA and CDR2 FQGNSA. The CDR3: CASTPDRVVQYF. The CDR3 region has the DNA TGTGCCAGCACCCCAGACAGGGTGGTGCAGTACTTC.

The V and J genes are TRBV2 and TRBJ1-1, with TRBD1 identical over 7 bases. V lost 7 bases, J lost 5 bases, and 10 bases stayed unmatched. The CDR3 sequence is 14 residues long. Germline CDR1 is SNHLY and CDR2 is FYNNEI. The CDR3 DNA reads TGTGCCAGCACAGGACAGGCGAGTGGAACTGAAGCTTTCTTT. Translating it yields CASTGQASGTEAFF.

This clone was found once. The J gene is TRBJ2-5, the V gene TRBV9; possible D gene TRBD1, 5 bases. The germline gives CDR1 SGDLS, CDR2 YYNGEE. The CDR3 is 12 residues long. Trimming took 3 bases from V and 5 from J, leaving 8 bases between them. CDR3 nucleotides: TGTGCCAGCAGCGCAGGGCGGGAGACCCAGTACTTC. Encoded protein: CASSAGRETQYF. The whole variable domain, filled in from reference TRBV9 and TRBJ2-5, reads DSGVTQTPKHLITATGQRVTLRCSPRSGDLSVYWYQQSLDQGLQFLIQYYNGEERAKGNILERFSAQQFPDLHSELNLSSLELGDSALYFCASSAGRETQYFGPGTRLLVL.

The chain links TRBV6-2 or TRBV6-3 to TRBJ2-7; 9 bases agree with TRBD1. This CDR3 contains 15 residues. Germline V gives CDR1 MNHEY, CDR2 SVGEGT. The ends lost 0 bases at V and 2 bases at J; junction bases unmatched: 2. The CDR3: CASSYSDRGPYEQYF. The DNA for the CDR3 is TGTGCCAGCAGTTACTCGGACAGGGGCCCCTACGAGCAGTACTTC.

This clone was seen just once. V is TRBV29-1 and J is TRBJ2-7; 8 nucleotides line up with TRBD1. The CDR3 contains 11 residues. Per germline, CDR1 SQVTM and CDR2 ANQGSEA. Unmatched junction bases numbered 3, after V lost 6 bases and J lost 5 bases. The CDR3 is CSVAQGDEQYF. CDR3 in DNA: TGCAGCGTCGCACAGGGGGACGAGCAGTACTTC.

The chain links TRBV6-5 to TRBJ2-1, with TRBD2 as a possible D gene (7 bases). The CDR3 sequence is 14 residues long. Trimming stripped 5 bases from V and 7 bases from J, with 15 bases between. The germline V gene encodes CDR1 MNHEY and CDR2 SVGAGI. The CDR3 region has the DNA TGTGCCAGCAGTCGAGGGAGGGGGTTGAATGAGCAGTTCTTC. It codes for CASSRGRGLNEQFF.

The rearrangement uses TRBV24-1 and TRBJ2-5; TRBD2 is a possible D gene (6 bases). V was trimmed by 3 bases and J by 7 bases, leaving 14 bases between them. This CDR3 spans 14 amino acids. Germline CDR1 reads KGHDR; CDR2 reads SFDVKD. The DNA for the CDR3 is TGTGCCACCAGTGATCCCGGACGGGGAGGGACCCAGTACTTC. Protein sequence: CATSDPGRGGTQYF.

This chain joins TRBV4-1 and TRBJ2-3; possible D gene TRBD1, 6 bases. Germline loops: CDR1 MGHRA, CDR2 YSYEKL. The V end was cut by 0 bases, the J end by 4 bases, with 11 bases between. The CDR3 is 15 amino acids. CDR3 coding DNA: TGCGCCAGCAGCCAAGATCTAACAGGGCCAGATACGCAGTATTTT. This translates into CASSQDLTGPDTQYF.

This sequence joins TRBV5-1 and TRBJ2-6, with D possibly being TRBD2 (6 bases). V lost 2 bases and J lost 0, with 12 bases in between. The CDR3 has 17 amino acids. Germline V gives CDR1 SGHRS, CDR2 YFSETQ. As DNA, the CDR3 is TGCGCCAGCAGCTTACCCCAGGGAGGCTCTGGGGCCAACGTCCTGACTTTC. This gives the protein CASSLPQGGSGANVLTF.

This clone came up once. The chain is built from TRBV18 and TRBJ2-2; a possible D gene is TRBD1 (6 bases). This CDR3 spans 16 amino acids. From germline, CDR1 is KGHSH and CDR2 LQKENI. V was cut by 6 bases and J by 2 bases, with 16 bases left in between. The CDR3, as DNA: TGTGCCAGCTCGCTCTCCGGGACACAAAACACCGGGGAGCTGTTTTTT. Residues: CASSLSGTQNTGELFF.

V and J are TRBV7-9 and TRBJ2-3; D not resolved. Germline V gene data show CDR1 as SEHNR and CDR2 as FQNEAQ (reference sequence). The CDR3 length is 14 residues. Trimming removed 7 bases at V and 0 bases at J, with 11 bases between. The chain's CDR3 is CASTGEYSTDTQYF. The CDR3 DNA follows: TGTGCCAGCACTGGAGAATATAGCACAGATACGCAGTATTTT.

The genes are TRBV7-8 and TRBJ1-2, with TRBD1 identical over 8 bases. Germline V gene sequence: CDR1 SGHVS, CDR2 FQNEAQ. This CDR3 spans 14 amino acids. With 5 bases clipped from V and 4 bases from J, the junction kept 6 bases outside the gene matches. The CDR3 is CASSLRQGTYGYTF. Written as DNA, the CDR3 is TGTGCCAGCAGCCTTCGACAGGGGACCTATGGCTACACCTTC.

The chain employs TRBV19 and TRBJ2-7; D perhaps matches TRBD2 (6 bases). The V end lost 5 bases, the J end lost 3 bases, and 17 bases lay between the germline ends. Germline V gene sequence: CDR1 LNHDA, CDR2 SQIVND (reference sequence). The CDR3 runs 15 residues. The CDR3 DNA sequence: TGTGCCAGTAGTGAAGGAGTAGCGGTAGGCTACGAGCAGTACTTC. This sequence encodes CASSEGVAVGYEQYF.

The V gene is TRBV7-2, the J gene TRBJ1-1; 9 positions match TRBD1. Germline assignment: CDR1 SGHTA and CDR2 FQGNSA. The CDR3 consists of 15 residues. After removal of 5 bases from V and 1 base from J, the junction contained 5 bases not matched to a gene. The CDR3 is CASSAHRGRNTEAFF. For the CDR3, the DNA is TGTGCCAGCAGCGCCCACAGGGGGCGGAACACTGAAGCTTTCTTT. Based on the CDR3 plus reference TRBV7-2 and TRBJ1-1, the full variable domain is GAGVSQSPSNKVTEKGKDVELRCDPISGHTALYWYRQSLGQGLEFLIYFQGNSAPDKSGLPSDRFSAERTGGSVSTLTIQRTQQEDSAVYLCASSAHRGRNTEAFFGQGTRLTVV.

Details on this clone: The same CDR3 can be traced to other DNA sequences in this sample. This rearrangement joins TRBV4-3 to TRBJ2-7; weak D call: TRBD2 (6 bases). The CDR3 sequence is 13 residues long. Germline assignment: CDR1 LGHNA and CDR2 YSLEER. V lost 0 bases and J lost 3, with 6 bases in between. The CDR3 sequence: CASSQEAGYEQYF. CDR3 nucleotides: TGCGCCAGCAGCCAAGAAGCGGGCTACGAGCAGTACTTC.

The V and J genes are TRBV6-5 and TRBJ2-7; 8 positions match TRBD2. The V segment lost 7 bases and the J segment 0 bases; nucleotides outside the gene matches: 5. The CDR3 totals 14 residues. CDR1 is MNHEY, CDR2 SVGAGI, per germline. The CDR3 loop is CASTIAGSSYEQYF. CDR3 DNA sequence: TGTGCCAGCACTATAGCGGGAAGCTCCTACGAGCAGTACTTC.